Detailed here is one TCR beta chain. The data were obtained in a study of blood T cell repertoires in COVID-19. Study information: The United States, Italy and Spain supplied acute and convalescent COVID-19 samples. Sources were T cells, B-cell-depleted T cells, or PBMCs; the material itself was cDNA or gDNA.

Data came from immunoSEQ multiplex PCR; TCRdb stores just in-frame clones and leaves some out. The sample shows approximately 400,000 clones, 81% of them seen only once. The receptor's source is a human donor with acute or convalescent COVID-19. The donor label of this sample is uncertain. The sample comprised peripheral blood.

The CDR3 here is CASSSFSGNTGELFF. CDR3 sequence (DNA): TGTGCCAGCAGCTCCTTTAGCGGGAACACCGGGGAGCTGTTTTTT. This sequence joins TRBV7-9 and TRBJ2-2; maybe TRBD2 (6 bases). The CDR3 covers 15 residues. Germline CDR1 reads SEHNR; CDR2 reads FQNEAQ (reference sequence). Trimming cost V 4 bases and J 1 base, with 10 bases left between them.